This T cell receptor beta chain was profiled in a study of blood T cell repertoires in COVID-19. This CDR3 spans 13 amino acids. Germline loops: CDR1 MDHEN, CDR2 SYDVKM. V shed 6 bases and J shed 6 bases, with 9 bases lying between them. Membership in each cohort depended on participant-reported clinical history. Measured with immunoSEQ multiplex PCR; TCRdb has only the in-frame clones, and not every one. The sample lists fewer than 400,000 clones, around 87% occurring once. This clonotype originated in a woman between 50 and 59 years old who had recovered from COVID-19. The V and J genes are TRBV28 and TRBJ1-6; D unresolved. Material: PBMCs or T cells enriched from blood (not recorded which). CDR3 DNA sequence: TGTGCCAGCAGCTTAGAGATTAATTCACCCCTCCACTTT. Translation: CASSLEINSPLHF. The whole variable domain, filled in from reference TRBV28 and TRBJ1-6, reads DVKVTQSSRYLVKRTGEKVFLECVQDMDHENMFWYRQDPGLGLRLIYFSYDVKMKEKGDIPEGYSVSREKKERFSLILESASTNQTSMYLCASSLEINSPLHFGNGTRLTVT.